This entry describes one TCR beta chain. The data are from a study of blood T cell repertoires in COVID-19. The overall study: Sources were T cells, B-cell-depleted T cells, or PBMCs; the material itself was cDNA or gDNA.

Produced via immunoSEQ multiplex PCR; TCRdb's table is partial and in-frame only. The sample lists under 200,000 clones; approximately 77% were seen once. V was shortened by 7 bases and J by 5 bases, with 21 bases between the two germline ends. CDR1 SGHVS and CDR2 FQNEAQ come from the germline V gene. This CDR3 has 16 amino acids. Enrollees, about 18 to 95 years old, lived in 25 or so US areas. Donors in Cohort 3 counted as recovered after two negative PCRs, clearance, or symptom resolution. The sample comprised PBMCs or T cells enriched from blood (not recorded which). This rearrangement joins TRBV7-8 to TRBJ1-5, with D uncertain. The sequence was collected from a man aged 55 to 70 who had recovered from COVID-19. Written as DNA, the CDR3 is TGTGCCAGCATCCTTAGCGGGGTTGTCCGGGATCAGCCCCAGCATTTT. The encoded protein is CASILSGVVRDQPQHF.